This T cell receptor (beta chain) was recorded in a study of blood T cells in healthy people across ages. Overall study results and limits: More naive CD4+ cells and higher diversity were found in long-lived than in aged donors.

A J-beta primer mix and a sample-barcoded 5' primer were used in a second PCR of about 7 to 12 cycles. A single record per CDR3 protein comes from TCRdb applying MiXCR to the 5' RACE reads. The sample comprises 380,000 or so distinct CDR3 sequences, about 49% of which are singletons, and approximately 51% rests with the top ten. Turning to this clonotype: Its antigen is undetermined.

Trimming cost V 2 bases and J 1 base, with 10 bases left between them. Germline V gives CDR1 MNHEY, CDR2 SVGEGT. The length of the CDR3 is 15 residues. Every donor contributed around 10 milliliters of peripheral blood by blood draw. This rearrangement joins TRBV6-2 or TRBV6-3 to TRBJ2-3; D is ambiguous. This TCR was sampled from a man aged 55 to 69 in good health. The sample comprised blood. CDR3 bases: TGTGCCAGCAGTTACAGGCTCCGGGGCACAGATACGCAGTATTTT. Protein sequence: CASSYRLRGTDTQYF.